This record covers a single T cell receptor (beta chain). The table came from immunoSEQ multiplex PCR; TCRdb's copy has only in-frame clones and leaves some out. The sample lists over 60,000 clones; approximately 94% were seen once. This record comes from a study of cytomegalovirus exposure and HLA in healthy donors. The CDR3 has 14 amino acids. In germline, CDR1 is MNHNS, CDR2 SASEGT. V was clipped by 2 bases and J by 6 bases, with 11 bases between them. This TCR was sampled from a young man in good health and CMV-seropositive. The sequencing sample was made of PBMCs. The chain has TRBV6-1 and TRBJ1-5; D not resolved. In DNA, the CDR3 is TGTGCCAGCAGTGAAACTGGGGAGCGTCAGCCCCAGCATTTT. Protein product: CASSETGERQPQHF.